This note documents a single T cell receptor beta chain sequence. The antigen is not known. Germline values: CDR1 MGHRA, CDR2 YSYEKL. V lost 0 bases to trimming and J lost 7 bases; unmatched junction nucleotides: 2. The CDR3 covers 13 residues. Every single patient, without exception, relapsed after autologous stem cell transplantation, and brentuximab vedotin exposure varied. The study recorded best responses of complete response, partial response or progressive disease. These data are taken from a study of PD-1 blockade in classical Hodgkin lymphoma. Regarding the study as a whole: Complete responders entered with baseline diversity on par with newly diagnosed patients, the results showed. In CD4+ cells, TCR diversity went up significantly by C4D1, but in CD8+ cells it did not.

The protocol was immunoSEQ multiplex PCR, while the TCRdb copy is restricted to in-frame clones and leaves out a portion. The sample holds roughly 140,000 clones, about four fifths seen once. This receptor was obtained from a human donor with classical Hodgkin lymphoma. This rearrangement joins TRBV4-1 to TRBJ2-5; TRBD1 matches 7 bases. Specimen: peripheral blood mononuclear cells (PBMCs), collected before the second cycle of nivolumab. CDR3 sequence reads: CASSQEDRRTQYF. The CDR3, as DNA: TGCGCCAGCAGCCAAGAGGACAGGAGGACCCAGTACTTC.